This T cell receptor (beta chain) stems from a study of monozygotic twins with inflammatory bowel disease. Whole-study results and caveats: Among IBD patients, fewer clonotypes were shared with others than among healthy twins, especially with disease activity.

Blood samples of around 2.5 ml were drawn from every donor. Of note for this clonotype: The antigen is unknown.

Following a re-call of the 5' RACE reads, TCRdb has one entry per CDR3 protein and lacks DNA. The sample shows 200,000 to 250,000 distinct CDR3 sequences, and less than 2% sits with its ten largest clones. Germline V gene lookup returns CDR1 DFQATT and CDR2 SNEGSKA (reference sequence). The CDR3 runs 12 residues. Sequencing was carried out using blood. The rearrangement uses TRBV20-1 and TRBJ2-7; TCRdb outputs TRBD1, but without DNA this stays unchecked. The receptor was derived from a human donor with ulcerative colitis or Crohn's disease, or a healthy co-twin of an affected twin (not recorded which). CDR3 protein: CSGQGAGHEQYF.